The T cell receptor (beta chain) described here comes from a study of blood T cell repertoires in COVID-19 (dated by TCRdb to the early 2020s). With respect to the entire study: Samples from collaborators originated in the United States, Italy and Spain and spanned both the acute and convalescent phases of COVID-19. The prospective study material was composed of cDNA or gDNA derived from T cells, B-cell-depleted T cells, or PBMCs. Subjects who had been exposed to COVID-19, were actively infected with it, or had recovered from it provided the deeply sampled blood TCRbeta repertoires that made up the dataset. A freely available public database, intended as a resource for researchers studying the immune response to SARS-CoV-2, is where the repertoires were released. The samples were drawn from the first 160 participants of the ongoing ImmuneRACE study and from 1,254 subjects provided by 6 global collaborators. Nearly every sample came with metadata listing a de-identified subject ID, COVID-19 status, age in years and sex. Where available, HLA class I and class II types were obtained from metadata supplied by the sample provider rather than from assay-based typing.

Study-wide conclusions, independent of this receptor: Clinical and demographic metadata were provided uncurated, with the amount varying by source and participant.

The immunoSEQ Assay, a bias-controlled multiplex PCR, was used to amplify TCRbeta CDR3 regions from genomic DNA. On the study's bioinformatics: The number of nucleated cells in each sample was estimated from the amplification of reference gene primers within the assay. To quantify the absolute abundance of each unique TCRbeta CDR3 rearrangement, sequence reads were collapsed and filtered. For each sample, productive Simpson clonality was calculated as the square root of Simpson's diversity index across productive rearrangements. TCRdb re-hosts the immuneACCESS table, in-frame sequences only. Its copies lack some clones; in the studies checked, an unresolved V gene accounts for under half of them, and the cause for the rest is not known. That table supplies the V and J calls and clone size; D and trimming were determined from the DNA. This sample holds about 160,000 clones; around four fifths were observed only once. In total, the top ten clones hold 3.6% of the sample.

About this clone itself: Its antigen target is currently unknown. No clone much larger than this one lies a single base away; base qualities are absent.

In the prospective study, participants were roughly 18 to 95 years old, resided in about two dozen geographic areas of the United States, and were enrolled through a virtual design. In the prospective study, cohorts were assigned on the basis of participant-reported clinical history obtained from a screening survey and a study questionnaire. In the prospective study, whole blood, serum and a nasopharyngeal or oropharyngeal swab were collected from each participant by mobile phlebotomists. Over a roughly two-month period, participants in the prospective study had the option of providing additional blood draws and questionnaires. Before DNA extraction, blood samples from the prospective study were shipped at room temperature or frozen. The specimen sequenced was PBMCs or T cells enriched from blood (not recorded which). The receptor comes from a woman aged 45-60 years in a cohort exposed to, infected with or recovered from COVID-19 (not recorded which).

The CDR3 region has the sequence CASSTGTDTEAFF. The nucleotide sequence is TGTGCCAGCAGTACTGGGACAGACACTGAAGCTTTCTTT. The rearranged segments are TRBV6-5 and TRBJ1-1, with 7 middle bases fitting TRBD1. Here V drops 5 bases and J drops 3 bases, and the junction holds 3 bases not matched to any gene. Its CDR3 holds 13 amino acids, cysteine through phenylalanine. The DNA shown is the 39-base CDR3, in frame from base 1. For CDR1 and CDR2, the germline V gene lists MNHEY and SVGAGI.